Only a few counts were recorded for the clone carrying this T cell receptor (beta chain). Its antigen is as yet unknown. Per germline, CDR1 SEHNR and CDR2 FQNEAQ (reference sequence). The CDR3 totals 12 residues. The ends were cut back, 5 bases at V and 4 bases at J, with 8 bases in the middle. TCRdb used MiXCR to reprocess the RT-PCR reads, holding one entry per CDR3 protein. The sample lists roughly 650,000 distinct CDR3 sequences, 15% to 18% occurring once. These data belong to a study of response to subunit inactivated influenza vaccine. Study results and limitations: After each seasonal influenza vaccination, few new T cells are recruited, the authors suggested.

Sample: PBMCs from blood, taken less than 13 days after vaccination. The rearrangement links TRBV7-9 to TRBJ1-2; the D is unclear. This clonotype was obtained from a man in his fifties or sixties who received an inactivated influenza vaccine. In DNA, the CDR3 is TGTGCCAGCAGCCCCAGGCCCTATGGCTACACCTTC. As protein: CASSPRPYGYTF.